This TCR beta chain is from a study of monozygotic twins with cystic fibrosis. General study findings and limits: Co-twins had the most similar V usage for 13 of 16 pairs, J for 8. The repertoire was suggested to be naive-dominated, clonality median around 0.01.

A note on this clone: What it recognizes is unknown.

Profiling relied on immunoSEQ multiplex PCR, and the TCRdb table lists in-frame clones only, not all of them. The sample includes around 36,000 clones, more than 60% of them seen just once. Trimming shortened V by 5 bases and J by 4 bases, and 15 bases separated the two germline ends. This CDR3 contains 15 residues. The germline CDR1 and CDR2 sequences are SEHNR and FQNEAQ (reference sequence). Sequenced input: blood. The chain recombines TRBV7-9 with TRBJ2-1; tentatively, D is TRBD1 (6 bases). This TCR came from a girl between 5 and 17 years old with cystic fibrosis. The CDR3 region is CASSGPGVKYNEQFF. The CDR3 nucleotides read TGTGCCAGCAGCGGGCCAGGGGTGAAATACAATGAGCAGTTCTTC.